A selection of T cell receptor beta chains follows, all from one sample in a study of T cell responses to AZD1222 COVID-19 vaccine. Libraries were prepared by immunoSEQ multiplex PCR; TCRdb keeps only in-frame clonotypes and omits some of them. The table lists roughly 150,000 clones, roughly nine tenths of them singletons. This material consisted of peripheral blood, taken 28 days after the second AZD1222 dose. The receptors stem from an adult who received the AZD1222 COVID-19 vaccine. Each CDR3 is given with its conserved first and last residue. Fields, in order: J gene, V gene, D gene, CDR3 protein. The D gene is left open where the match is weak.

>TRBJ2-5|TRBV28|TRBD2
CASNSGRTTGETQYF
>TRBJ1-3|TRBV4-1|-
CASSQQSSGNTIYF
>TRBJ2-7|TRBV7-2|TRBD2
CASSLMGGGRSSYEQYF
>TRBJ1-2|TRBV3-1/TRBV3-2|-
CASSHFASLPNYGYTF
>TRBJ1-6|TRBV7-8|TRBD1
CASSGTGLGSPLHF
>TRBJ1-3|TRBV27|-
CASSLRWRNTIYF
>TRBJ1-2|TRBV3-1/TRBV3-2|-
CASSQPWGRVGGGYTF
>TRBJ1-2|TRBV7-2|-
CASGNRNRYGYTF
>TRBJ2-7|TRBV6-5|TRBD1
CASSPQTGATYEQYF
>TRBJ2-1|TRBV19|TRBD1
CASIRDRGCNEQFF
>TRBJ1-1|TRBV30|-
CAWGRDTRLGTEAFF
>TRBJ1-5|TRBV28|-
CASREGVNGDAQHF
>TRBJ2-1|TRBV7-9|TRBD2
CASSSPGASGGYNEQFF
>TRBJ1-2|TRBV18|-
CASSPQTDPNYGYTF
>TRBJ1-5|TRBV21-1|-
CASSMRYSSYSNQPQHF
>TRBJ1-2|TRBV5-8|TRBD1
CASSPRRQGDDGYTF
>TRBJ2-5|TRBV5-8|-
CASSLVVTQYF
>TRBJ1-5|TRBV4-1|-
CASSPGGARSGAQHF
>TRBJ1-1|TRBV30|TRBD1
CAWDNLDRDIPEAFF
>TRBJ1-4|TRBV3-1/TRBV3-2|-
CASSQEGRVRDNEKLFF
>TRBJ2-7|TRBV13|TRBD2
CAASQASGRPEQYF
>TRBJ1-3|TRBV12-5|-
CASGLDLGASGNTIYF
>TRBJ2-1|TRBV7-3|-
CASSPKSDWYNEQFF
>TRBJ2-7|TRBV5-1|-
CASSLGGLYEQYF
>TRBJ1-1|TRBV28|TRBD1
CASSLNPDRGSEAFF
>TRBJ2-3|TRBV11-1|-
CASSLRVAGTDTQYF
>TRBJ2-2|TRBV12-3/TRBV12-4|-
CASSLSRELFF
>TRBJ2-3|TRBV6-6|TRBD2
CASSPPSGGLTSTDTQYF
>TRBJ2-1|TRBV5-1|-
CASSLSGRTSYNEQFF
>TRBJ1-2|TRBV20-1|-
CSASGDSGNYGYTF
>TRBJ2-1|TRBV24-1|TRBD2
CATSDSGTTYNEQFF
>TRBJ2-1|TRBV5-1|TRBD2
CASSLWTSGTNEQFF
>TRBJ2-1|TRBV6-6|-
CASSRSTRDEQFF
>TRBJ2-7|TRBV4-2|-
CASSQDRGMAPYEQYF